This TCR beta chain stems from a study of molecular identifiers for immune sequencing clone quantification. Each library that profiled naive CD8 cells came from roughly 20,000 to 1,000,000 sorted cells with 10%, 30% or 50% RNA. CDR3 length: 13 amino acids. The germline V gene has CDR1 DFQATT and CDR2 SNEGSKA (reference sequence). Listed TCR primers, together with previously described methods, were used for the bulk TCR libraries. TCRdb re-analysed the PCR reads in MiXCR, keeping a single row per CDR3 protein. The sample holds around 100,000 distinct CDR3 sequences, over 30% seen once. For this clonotype: Its antigen is unknown. The conserved closing phenylalanine or tryptophan is absent in this CDR3, likely reflecting a read error.

Study-level points and caveats: Clones with over 20 RNA copies captured over 98% of effector molecules but under 1% of naive ones.

The sequence was obtained from a human donor in good health. Some libraries in this study had Jurkat cell RNA spiked in. Sequencing input: naive CD8+ T cells from blood, with Jurkat cell RNA spiked in. Subset given: FACS-sorted CD8+CD4-CCR7+CD45RA+ naive T cells. V usage is TRBV20-1 and J usage is TRBJ2-7, with 7 positions matching TRBD1. CDR3 protein: CSARGDRGYEQYI. The CDR3 region has the DNA TGCAGTGCAAGAGGGGACAGAGGCTACGAGCAGTACATC.